One and the same sample provided the 12 T cell receptor beta chains below, sequenced in a study of CD4 and CD8 cells across lung adenocarcinoma regions (dated by TCRdb to the late 2010s). Receptors were amplified or captured by PCR. Data came from a HiSeq X Ten. In-frame beta chains were kept once TCRdb had trimmed the public reads at Q25 with fastp and called clones with MiXCR. Rows with a matching CDR3 protein are joined into one entry that keeps the most common DNA and genes. Present in this sample are roughly 20,000 distinct CDR3 sequences, about half of which were seen just once. The top ten clonotypes cover roughly 20% of the sample. The sequenced material came from CD4+ T cells from the margin of a lung tumor. What this sample's cell subset or site label stands for: tumor margin region. Receptors originate from a male donor with lung adenocarcinoma. The CD4 and CD8 labels of this study may be unreliable.

This clonotype was observed many times. This chain joins TRBV10-1 and TRBJ2-4, with 8 bases lining up with TRBD1. CDR1 is WNHNN and CDR2 is SYGVQD in the germline V gene (reference sequence). V lost 3 bases to trimming and J lost 8 bases; unmatched junction nucleotides: 3. The CDR3 loop spans 13 amino acids. This chain's CDR3 is CASSDRGLDIQYF. CDR3 coding DNA: TGCGCCAGCAGTGACAGGGGGCTTGACATTCAGTACTTC.

This clonotype showed up many times. The chain employs TRBV6-1 and TRBJ1-5; D may be TRBD1 (5 bases). The CDR3 sequence is 15 residues long. V lost 3 bases and J lost 1, with 10 bases in between. Germline values: CDR1 MNHNS, CDR2 SASEGT. CDR3 residues: CASSERDRSNQPQHF. Here the CDR3 DNA reads TGTGCCAGCAGTGAGAGGGACCGAAGCAATCAGCCCCAGCATTTT.

The genes are TRBV6-1 and TRBJ2-3; weak D call: TRBD2 (6 bases). CDR1 is MNHNS and CDR2 is SASEGT in the germline V gene. This CDR3 spans 13 amino acids. Trimming cost V 7 bases and J 4 bases, with 12 bases left between them. The CDR3 coding sequence is TGTGCCAGCAAGGAGGGCAATGCAGATACGCAGTATTTT. This codes for CASKEGNADTQYF.

The chain recombines TRBV6-1 with TRBJ2-4; D gene ambiguous. Germline-derived CDR1 and CDR2 are MNHNS and SASEGT. This CDR3 region has 15 residues. V lost 5 bases and J 13 bases, leaving 24 bases between the germline ends. As DNA, the CDR3 is TGTGCCAGCAGTCCACAGCTACTTGCCAAAGACACCCAGTACTTC. Translating gives CASSPQLLAKDTQYF.

The rearrangement links TRBV2 to TRBJ2-1, with D tentatively TRBD2 (6 bases). The better agreement between TRBJ2-5 and the DNA end casts doubt on the J call. The CDR3 contains 11 residues. Germline V gene data show CDR1 as SNHLY and CDR2 as FYNNEI. In DNA form, the CDR3 reads TGTGCCAGCAGTGAGGAGGGGACCCAGTACTTC. Its protein product is CASSEEGTQYF.

This clonotype was detected many times. The genes are TRBV9 and TRBJ2-3; D remains unclear. CDR3 size: 13 residues. The V and J ends lost 1 base and 4 bases respectively, with 7 bases between them. Germline loops: CDR1 SGDLS, CDR2 YYNGEE. The CDR3 is CASSVRDADTQYF. The CDR3 DNA follows: TGTGCCAGCAGCGTAAGGGATGCAGATACGCAGTATTTT.

The chain uses TRBV4-1 and TRBJ2-5, with 7 nucleotides matching TRBD1. CDR1 and CDR2 (germline): MGHRA, YSYEKL. The CDR3 spans 15 residues. V shed 11 bases, J shed 0 bases, and the junction held 12 bases outside the gene matches. CDR3 bases: TGCGCCGGGGGCCTAGGGGGCCGTGACCAAGAGACCCAGTACTTC. Translating gives CAGGLGGRDQETQYF.

This clonotype was counted a few times. This could be a read error, since a much larger clone is one nucleotide away. The chain joins TRBV6-1 to TRBJ2-1; 8 bases agree with TRBD1. Germline V CDR1 and CDR2: MNHNS, SASEGT. This CDR3 has 14 residues. Trimming at V came to 5 bases and at J to 10 bases, leaving 10 bases not matched to a gene. CDR3 amino acids: CASSPRTGPYEQFF. Written as DNA, the CDR3 is TGTGCCAGCAGTCCCCGGACAGGGCCCTACGAGCAGTTCTTC.

This chain links TRBV6-1 with TRBJ2-5, with TRBD2 identical over 7 bases. The CDR3 spans 14 residues. CDR1 and CDR2 from the germline V gene are MNHNS and SASEGT. J lost 2 bases, V lost 7 bases, and 7 bases had no gene match. CDR3 sequence: CASNQRGSQETQYF. The CDR3 DNA sequence: TGTGCCAGCAACCAGCGGGGAAGTCAAGAGACCCAGTACTTC.

This clonotype occurred many times. The J gene is TRBJ2-1, the V gene TRBV6-5; tentatively, D is TRBD1 (6 bases). V was trimmed by 4 bases and J by 8 bases, leaving 18 bases between them. The CDR3 extends over 15 amino acids. Germline-derived CDR1 and CDR2 are MNHEY and SVGAGI. The CDR3 loop reads CASSSGTTIWDEQFF. DNA of the CDR3: TGTGCCAGCAGTTCCGGGACAACGATCTGGGATGAGCAGTTCTTC.

This clonotype came up many times. The DNA for the CDR3 is TGTGCCAGCAGTGCCGGGGGGAACACAGATACGCAGTATTTT. The encoded protein is CASSAGGNTDTQYF. The chain is built from TRBV6-4 and TRBJ2-3, with 7 bases that match TRBD2. Germline CDR1 is MRHNA and CDR2 is SNTAGT. V was clipped by 4 bases and J by 2 bases; unmatched bases: 3. The CDR3 length is 14 residues.

This rearrangement joins TRBV10-1 to TRBJ2-1; 7 bases are a match to TRBD1. CDR1 and CDR2 (germline): WNHNN, SYGVQD (reference sequence). The CDR3 sequence is 13 residues long. The V segment lost 3 bases and the J segment 6 bases; nucleotides outside the gene matches: 2. The CDR3 loop is CASSDAGGNEQFF. In DNA, the CDR3 is TGCGCCAGCAGTGACGCAGGGGGCAATGAGCAGTTCTTC.